The clone carrying this T cell receptor (beta chain) was seen just once. CDR1 is SGHVS, CDR2 FQNEAQ, per germline. This CDR3 has 16 amino acids. The J segment lost 1 base and the V segment lost 2 bases, leaving 4 bases of the junction unmatched. Using immunoSEQ multiplex PCR, the repertoire was profiled, and TCRdb retains in-frame clones only, with some absent. The sample has some 80,000 clones; 94% are singletons. The data originate from a study of T cell changes during pregnancy in multiple sclerosis. This chain links TRBV7-8 with TRBJ2-1; TRBD1 matches at 8 bases. The receptor was derived from a female donor with multiple sclerosis, enrolled in a pregnancy study. This material consisted of CD4+ T cells from peripheral blood mononuclear cells, taken after pregnancy. CDR3 nucleotide sequence: TGTGCCAGCAGCTTACCACAGGGGGGATCCTACAATGAGCAGTTCTTC. The encoded protein is CASSLPQGGSYNEQFF.